This entry concerns a single T cell receptor (beta chain). Its antigen is unknown. Constant-region reverse primers amplified full-length variable regions, followed by semi-nested Nested Universal Primer A PCR. A single record per CDR3 protein comes from TCRdb applying MiXCR to the 5' RACE reads. The sample contains approximately 42,000 distinct CDR3 sequences, less than 30% of which appear only once. V was shortened by 6 bases and J by 6 bases, with 14 bases between the two germline ends. Germline values: CDR1 MNHNS, CDR2 SASEGT. This CDR3 comprises 14 residues. Whole-study results and caveats: Tumor Treg TCRs overlapped most with tumor naive CD4+ cells.

The chain links TRBV6-1 to TRBJ1-4; no reliable D call. The TCR originated in a female donor with breast cancer. Sequencing was done on a sample of memory CD4+ T cells sorted from a lymph node. Documented subset: memory CD4+ T cells, CD4+CD45RO+CD25-. This chain's CDR3 is CASSLRATDEKLFF. The CDR3 coding sequence is TGTGCCAGCAGCCTCCGGGCTACCGATGAAAAACTGTTTTTT.